This entry lists 10 T cell receptor beta chains sequenced from one sample in a study of cytomegalovirus exposure and HLA in healthy donors. The method was immunoSEQ multiplex PCR; TCRdb's version includes in-frame clones alone and lacks a portion of them. The sample lists about 200,000 clones; 81% were seen once. Sequencing was performed on PBMCs. All receptors come from a woman aged 25 to 45 in good health and CMV-seronegative.

V usage is TRBV5-1 and J usage is TRBJ2-7, with 7 positions matching TRBD2. Germline-derived CDR1 and CDR2 are SGHRS and YFSETQ. This CDR3 is 16 amino acids long. Losses at the gene ends were 2 bases for V and 2 bases for J; bases not matched to a gene: 10. CDR3 in amino acids: CASSFTAGEGTYEQYF. The CDR3 DNA is TGCGCCAGCAGCTTTACGGCGGGAGAGGGGACCTACGAGCAGTACTTC.

This chain links TRBV7-6 with TRBJ2-7; D is ambiguous. Trimming removed 2 bases at V and 3 bases at J, with 5 bases between. The CDR3 consists of 12 residues. The germline V gene has CDR1 SGHVS and CDR2 FNYEAQ. The CDR3 DNA reads as TGTGCCAGCAGCTTATCAGGCTACGAGCAGTACTTC. Translated: CASSLSGYEQYF.

V is TRBV6-1 and J is TRBJ2-3; possible D gene TRBD2, 6 bases. V lost 10 bases to trimming and J lost 2 bases, with 13 bases between them. This CDR3 spans 13 amino acids. Per germline, CDR1 MNHNS and CDR2 SASEGT. The chain's CDR3 is CATRDLYTDTQYF. The CDR3 bases are TGTGCCACCCGGGACTTATACACAGATACGCAGTATTTT.

This chain links TRBV12-1 with TRBJ2-3; the table's D call TRBD2 went unverified against the DNA. TRBV12-1 is described as a pseudogene. There are 9 residues in the CDR3. The CDR3 DNA follows: TGTGCCAGACTAGCGGGGCAGTATTTT. Protein product: CARLAGQYF.

This clone was picked up a small number of times. This chain connects TRBV25-1 to TRBJ1-2; D remains ambiguous. Germline V gene sequence: CDR1 MGHDK, CDR2 SYGVNS. V lost 4 bases, J lost 8 bases, and 11 bases lay in between. This CDR3 has 12 amino acids. The CDR3 DNA reads as TGTGCCAGCAGTGGGCAAGTTATCGGCTACACCTTC. Translation: CASSGQVIGYTF.

V and J are TRBV7-8 and TRBJ2-5, with 12 bases identical to TRBD2. The CDR3 spans 20 residues. J was trimmed by 0 bases and V by 2 bases; bases with no gene match: 13. Per the germline V gene, CDR1 is SGHVS and CDR2 is FQNEAQ. The CDR3 region has the DNA TGTGCCAGCAGCTTACCTACTAGCGGGGGGCCCCCTAAGTACCAAGAGACCCAGTACTTC. It yields the protein CASSLPTSGGPPKYQETQYF.

This clone was seen only once. Other DNA sequences in this sample translate to the same CDR3. This chain connects TRBV5-1 to TRBJ1-1, with TRBD1 matching over 8 bases. The CDR3 totals 14 residues. In germline, CDR1 is SGHRS, CDR2 YFSETQ. V lost 4 bases and J lost 1; bases outside the gene matches: 3. The CDR3 sequence: CASSPGTGNTEAFF. The CDR3 nucleotides are TGCGCCAGCAGCCCAGGGACAGGGAACACTGAAGCTTTCTTT.

J is TRBJ2-7 and V is TRBV7-6; 12 bases fit TRBD1. V lost 2 bases and J lost 2; bases outside the gene matches: 4. CDR1 is SGHVS, CDR2 FNYEAQ, per germline. The CDR3 has 16 residues. CDR3 DNA sequence: TGTGCCAGCAGCTTACGGGACAGGGGGCTCACCTACGAGCAGTACTTC. Residues: CASSLRDRGLTYEQYF.

The rearrangement joins TRBV15 to TRBJ1-5; 7 nucleotides align to TRBD1. The ends lost 1 base at V and 7 bases at J; junction bases unmatched: 4. Germline lookup yields CDR1 LNHNV and CDR2 YYDKDF (reference sequence). There are 14 residues in the CDR3. CDR3 DNA sequence: TGTGCCACCAGCAGAGCCAAAGGGGGCCAGCCCCAGCATTTT. Translating it yields CATSRAKGGQPQHF. The variable domain in full, completed from reference TRBV15 and TRBJ1-5, reads DAMVIQNPRYQVTQFGKPVTLSCSQTLNHNVMYWYQQKSSQAPKLLFHYYDKDFNNEADTPDNFQSRRPNTSFCFLDIRSPGLGDTAMYLCATSRAKGGQPQHFGDGTRLSIL.

The chain uses TRBV27 and TRBJ2-2, with no clear D. The V end lost 8 bases, the J end lost 2 bases, and 15 bases lay between the germline ends. CDR1 is MNHEY, CDR2 SMNVEV, per germline (reference sequence). The CDR3 runs 15 residues. This CDR3 is CASRGNRVNTGELFF. For the CDR3, the DNA is TGTGCCAGCCGAGGAAATCGGGTCAACACCGGGGAGCTGTTTTTT.